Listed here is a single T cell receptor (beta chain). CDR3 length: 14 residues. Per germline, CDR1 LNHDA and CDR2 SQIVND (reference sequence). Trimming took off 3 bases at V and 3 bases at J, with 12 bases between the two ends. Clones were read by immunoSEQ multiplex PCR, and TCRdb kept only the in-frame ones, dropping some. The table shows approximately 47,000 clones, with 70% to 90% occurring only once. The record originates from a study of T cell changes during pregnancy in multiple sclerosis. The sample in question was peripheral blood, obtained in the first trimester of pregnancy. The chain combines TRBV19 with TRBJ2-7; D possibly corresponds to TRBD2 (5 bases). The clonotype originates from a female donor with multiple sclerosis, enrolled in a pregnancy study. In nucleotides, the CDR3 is TGTGCCAGTAGTATCGGGAACAGCTTCTACGAGCAGTACTTC. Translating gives CASSIGNSFYEQYF.